Below, 5 T cell receptor beta chains from the same sample are listed, as sequenced in a study of high-grade serous ovarian cancer treatment subgroups. Tumor samples were taken before definitive surgery or chemotherapy. Repertoires were generated with immunoSEQ multiplex PCR, while TCRdb's copy carries only in-frame clones and drops some. Of roughly 5,400 clones listed, around 63% are singletons. The sequenced sample was tumor tissue. These receptors were taken from a human donor with high-grade serous ovarian cancer.

The rearrangement links TRBV19 to TRBJ2-1, with TRBD2 matching 11 bases. Germline V gives CDR1 LNHDA, CDR2 SQIVND (reference sequence). The CDR3 is 15 residues long. J gave up 4 bases and V 4 bases, and 3 bases lay outside the gene matches. As DNA, the CDR3 is TGTGCCAGTAGTACTCTAGCGGGGGGTTACAATGAGCAGTTCTTC. Encoded protein: CASSTLAGGYNEQFF.

This clone was counted between two and nine times. The chain joins TRBV6-6 to TRBJ1-1, with TRBD1 identical over 7 bases. The CDR3 is made up of 15 amino acids. CDR1 is MNHNY, CDR2 SVGAGI, per germline (reference sequence). The V and J ends lost 5 bases and 0 bases, in that order; junction bases with no gene match: 6. This CDR3 reads CASSTWDSLNTEAFF. CDR3 sequence (DNA): TGTGCCAGCAGTACCTGGGACAGCCTGAACACTGAAGCTTTCTTT.

The V and J genes are TRBV7-9 and TRBJ1-1, with D unresolved. Germline V gives CDR1 SEHNR, CDR2 FQNEAQ (reference sequence). Trimming pared 4 bases from V and 1 base from J, leaving 10 bases between. The length of the CDR3 is 14 residues. The CDR3 here is CASSSRTANTEAFF. CDR3 sequence (DNA): TGTGCCAGCAGCTCAAGGACCGCGAACACTGAAGCTTTCTTT.

The genes are TRBV15 and TRBJ2-7, with D perhaps matching TRBD1 (6 bases). V was trimmed by 3 bases and J by 2 bases, leaving 11 bases between them. Germline CDR1 LNHNV, CDR2 YYDKDF (reference sequence). The CDR3 has 14 residues. CDR3 coding DNA: TGTGCCACCAGCAGCCCGGACAGCCCCTACGAGCAGTACTTC. Translating gives CATSSPDSPYEQYF.

The rearrangement joins TRBV28 to TRBJ1-4, with D hard to call. This CDR3 comprises 12 residues. Germline V gene data show CDR1 as MDHEN and CDR2 as SYDVKM. V was pared by 3 bases and J by 3 bases, with 2 bases between. This chain's CDR3 is CASSFPNEKLFF. The CDR3 bases are TGTGCCAGCAGTTTCCCTAATGAAAAACTGTTTTTT.